This T cell receptor (beta chain) was found in a study of cytomegalovirus exposure and HLA in healthy donors. The wider study: Previous work identified 120 million or so unique TCR beta sequences from 200 million or so T cells.

Both 60 Vbeta primers and 13 Jbeta primers went into the PCR. Profiled with immunoSEQ multiplex PCR; TCRdb holds only in-frame clones, not every one. The table records around 93,000 clones, roughly four fifths of them present only once. Germline-derived CDR1 and CDR2 are KGHSH and LQKENI. V gave up 4 bases and J gave up 9 bases; unmatched junction bases: 1. This CDR3 comprises 13 residues. The gene calls are TRBV18 and TRBJ2-1; 12 nucleotides align to TRBD1. The sequence derives from a man aged 25-45 years in good health and CMV-seropositive. The sample consisted of PBMCs. The CDR3 sequence: CASSRDRGPEQFF. As DNA, the CDR3 is TGTGCCAGCTCACGGGACAGGGGGCCTGAGCAGTTCTTC.